This T cell receptor beta chain originates from a study of T cell repertoires in cytomegalovirus infection. This clonotype occurred many times. This CDR3 has 17 amino acids. Per germline, CDR1 SGHTA and CDR2 FQGNSA. V trimming: 0 bases; J trimming: 4 bases; junction bases outside the gene matches: 8. TCRdb re-derived calls from the reads in MiXCR, one entry per CDR3 protein. The table shows fewer than 350,000 distinct CDR3 sequences, with roughly 15% occurring only once. Sequencing was done on a sample of PBMCs. This clonotype was sampled from a human donor in good health (CMV status not recorded). Some clones in this sample may be carry-over from other donors' samples. The chain couples TRBV7-2 to TRBJ2-1, with 8 bases fitting TRBD1. CDR3 nucleotides: TGTGCCAGCAGCTTAGCCCTCCAGGGGGCGGCGTACAATGAGCAGTTCTTC. The encoded protein is CASSLALQGAAYNEQFF.